These T cell receptor beta chains were read from a single sample in a study of blood T cell repertoires in COVID-19. Some clones are missing from TCRdb's copy, which holds only in-frame ones; the method was immunoSEQ multiplex PCR. The table records about 190,000 clones, roughly 90% of them present only once. Sequencing input: peripheral blood. These receptors were obtained from a man aged 50 or older with acute or convalescent COVID-19. The CDR3 runs from the conserved cysteine through the conserved F or W. D genes are given only for firm matches. The size of a clone is reported for some rows only, either as once, few or many, or as a class for expanded clones.

d_gene: TRBD2; j_gene: TRBJ2-5; v_gene: TRBV4-2; abundance: NA; CDR3aa: CASSQDSGGKKETQYF; CDR3nt: TGTGCCAGCAGCCAAGATAGCGGGGGAAAGAAAGAGACCCAGTACTTC
d_gene: NA; j_gene: TRBJ2-7; v_gene: TRBV7-9; abundance: NA; CDR3aa: CASSLAPNVYEQYF; CDR3nt: TGTGCCAGCAGCTTAGCACCTAATGTCTACGAGCAGTACTTC
d_gene: TRBD2; j_gene: TRBJ2-1; v_gene: TRBV6-5; abundance: NA; CDR3aa: CASRPGRGNNEQFF; CDR3nt: TGTGCCAGCAGACCAGGGAGGGGTAACAATGAGCAGTTCTTC
d_gene: NA; j_gene: TRBJ1-5; v_gene: TRBV28; abundance: once; CDR3aa: CASTSNRVVANQPQHF; CDR3nt: TGTGCCAGCACTTCGAACAGGGTGGTCGCCAATCAGCCCCAGCATTTT
d_gene: TRBD2; j_gene: TRBJ2-1; v_gene: TRBV2; abundance: few; CDR3aa: CASIPSTRRENEQFF; CDR3nt: TGTGCCAGCATTCCCTCCACAAGGCGGGAGAATGAGCAGTTCTTC
d_gene: NA; j_gene: TRBJ2-3; v_gene: TRBV12-3/TRBV12-4; abundance: NA; CDR3aa: CASSLGRGDTQYF; CDR3nt: TGTGCCAGCAGTTTAGGCCGGGGGGATACGCAGTATTTT
d_gene: NA; j_gene: TRBJ1-2; v_gene: TRBV14; abundance: NA; CDR3aa: CASSQAIYGYTF; CDR3nt: TGTGCCAGCAGCCAAGCCATTTATGGCTACACCTTC
d_gene: TRBD2; j_gene: TRBJ2-1; v_gene: TRBV5-4; abundance: NA; CDR3aa: CASSLGLAGGTYNEQFF; CDR3nt: TGTGCCAGCAGCTTGGGACTAGCGGGGGGGACCTACAATGAGCAGTTCTTC
d_gene: NA; j_gene: TRBJ1-2; v_gene: TRBV6-2/TRBV6-3; abundance: NA; CDR3aa: CASSDRQSWYGYTF; CDR3nt: TGTGCCAGCAGTGATAGACAGTCGTGGTATGGCTACACCTTC
d_gene: TRBD1; j_gene: TRBJ1-5; v_gene: TRBV28; abundance: NA; CDR3aa: CASTPQGQGLGTQHF; CDR3nt: TGTGCCAGCACCCCTCAGGGACAGGGCCTAGGGACCCAGCATTTT
d_gene: TRBD1; j_gene: TRBJ1-2; v_gene: TRBV6-2/TRBV6-3; abundance: few; CDR3aa: CASSFGTVYGYTF; CDR3nt: TGTGCCAGCAGTTTCGGGACAGTCTATGGCTACACCTTC
d_gene: NA; j_gene: TRBJ1-4; v_gene: TRBV19; abundance: NA; CDR3aa: CASSTLRTATNEKLFF; CDR3nt: TGTGCCAGTAGTACCCTAAGGACAGCAACTAATGAAAAACTGTTTTTT
d_gene: NA; j_gene: TRBJ2-6; v_gene: TRBV5-5; abundance: NA; CDR3aa: CASSLDNASGANVLTF; CDR3nt: TGTGCCAGCAGCTTGGACAACGCCTCTGGGGCCAACGTCCTGACTTTC
d_gene: NA; j_gene: TRBJ1-5; v_gene: TRBV15; abundance: NA; CDR3aa: CATSRDKGLNQPQHF; CDR3nt: TGTGCCACCAGCAGAGATAAGGGGTTAAATCAGCCCCAGCATTTT
d_gene: TRBD2; j_gene: TRBJ2-5; v_gene: TRBV7-9; abundance: NA; CDR3aa: CASSSTSGGLQETQYF; CDR3nt: TGTGCCAGCAGTTCGACTAGCGGGGGACTCCAAGAGACCCAGTACTTC
d_gene: TRBD2; j_gene: TRBJ2-7; v_gene: TRBV7-2; abundance: NA; CDR3aa: CASSLPTSGSMSYEQYF; CDR3nt: TGTGCCAGCAGCCTACCGACTAGCGGGAGTATGTCCTACGAGCAGTACTTC
d_gene: TRBD1; j_gene: TRBJ1-1; v_gene: TRBV5-1; abundance: NA; CDR3aa: CASSPGTGGLNTEAFF; CDR3nt: TGCGCCAGCAGCCCTGGGACAGGGGGGTTGAACACTGAAGCTTTCTTT
d_gene: TRBD1; j_gene: TRBJ1-1; v_gene: TRBV25-1; abundance: NA; CDR3aa: CASSPRTGESTEAFF; CDR3nt: TGTGCCAGCAGTCCCAGGACAGGGGAGAGCACTGAAGCTTTCTTT
d_gene: NA; j_gene: TRBJ2-1; v_gene: TRBV7-3; abundance: NA; CDR3aa: CASSPRGSYNEQFF; CDR3nt: TGTGCCAGCAGCCCAAGGGGGTCCTACAATGAGCAGTTCTTC
d_gene: NA; j_gene: TRBJ2-1; v_gene: TRBV18; abundance: NA; CDR3aa: CASSPRLGDNEQFF; CDR3nt: TGTGCCAGCTCACCAAGACTAGGGGACAATGAGCAGTTCTTC